The 14 T cell receptor beta chains given below trace back to one sample, sequenced in a study of cytomegalovirus exposure and HLA in healthy donors. The PCR had 60 Vbeta and 13 Jbeta primers. Clones were read by immunoSEQ multiplex PCR, and TCRdb kept only the in-frame ones, dropping some. The sample yields over 45,000 clones, roughly 84% seen once. Sequencing used PBMCs. The receptor set was obtained from a man aged 25-45 years in good health and CMV-seronegative.

V usage is TRBV18 and J usage is TRBJ2-1; D unclear. The CDR3 spans 14 residues. V was clipped by 1 base and J by 6 bases, with 10 bases between them. Germline CDR1 KGHSH, CDR2 LQKENI. The CDR3 nucleotides read TGTGCCAGCTCACCACGAGAGAGAGGCAATGAGCAGTTCTTC. Translated, it gives CASSPRERGNEQFF. The full variable domain, rest sourced from reference TRBV18 and TRBJ2-1, is NAGVMQNPRHLVRRRGQEARLRCSPMKGHSHVYWYRQLPEEGLKFMVYLQKENIIDESGMPKERFSAEFPKEGPSILRIQQVVRGDSAAYFCASSPRERGNEQFFGPGTRLTVL.

The chain links TRBV7-8 to TRBJ1-5, with D perhaps matching TRBD1 (5 bases). There are 15 residues in the CDR3. Trimming shortened V by 1 base and J by 4 bases, and 11 bases separated the two germline ends. Germline V gene data show CDR1 as SGHVS and CDR2 as FQNEAQ. For the CDR3, the DNA is TGTGCCAGCAGCTTAGGACAGCCCGTGAATCAGCCCCAGCATTTT. It yields the protein CASSLGQPVNQPQHF.

The rearrangement joins TRBV27 to TRBJ2-5; TRBD2 matches at 15 bases. This CDR3 has 18 amino acids. The junction had 14 bases not matched to a gene; V was cut back by 8 bases and J by 4 bases. From germline, CDR1 is MNHEY and CDR2 SMNVEV (reference sequence). In DNA, the CDR3 is TGTGCCAGCGGTCAACATATCGGGACTAGCGGGAGGTCAGAGACCCAGTACTTC. Amino acids: CASGQHIGTSGRSETQYF.

This chain links TRBV6-5 with TRBJ2-7; 9 nucleotides line up with TRBD1. Trimming took 0 bases from V and 3 from J; bases not matched to a gene: 3. Germline assignment: CDR1 MNHEY and CDR2 SVGAGI. The CDR3 has 15 amino acids. This chain's CDR3 is CASSYSDRGGYEQYF. In DNA form, the CDR3 reads TGTGCCAGCAGTTACTCGGACAGGGGCGGCTACGAGCAGTACTTC.

J is TRBJ2-1 and V is TRBV4-2, with 9 bases that match TRBD1. V trimming: 0 bases; J trimming: 9 bases; junction bases outside the gene matches: 9. The germline CDR1 and CDR2 sequences are LGHNA and YNFKEQ. The CDR3 runs 16 residues. The CDR3 loop reads CASSQDRDRVSGEQFF. The CDR3, as DNA: TGTGCCAGCAGCCAAGATCGGGACAGGGTCTCGGGTGAGCAGTTCTTC.

The chain is built from TRBV18 and TRBJ2-5; 10 bases are a match to TRBD2. Germline assignment: CDR1 KGHSH and CDR2 LQKENI. Losses at the gene ends were 6 bases for V and 2 bases for J; bases not matched to a gene: 6. The CDR3 extends over 15 amino acids. The CDR3 here is CASSPIAGGQETQYF. CDR3 bases: TGTGCCAGCTCCCCCATAGCGGGAGGACAAGAGACCCAGTACTTC.

This chain links TRBV14 with TRBJ1-1; the match to TRBD1 covers 7 bases. CDR1 SGHDN and CDR2 FVKESK come from the germline V gene. The CDR3 totals 16 residues. J lost 5 bases, V lost 1 base, and 10 bases had no gene match. This chain's CDR3 is CASSQASRGMLTEAFF. The CDR3 coding sequence is TGTGCCAGCAGCCAAGCCAGCAGGGGGATGTTGACTGAAGCTTTCTTT.

This chain links TRBV7-9 with TRBJ2-3, with D maybe TRBD1 (5 bases). Trimming shortened V by 0 bases and J by 6 bases, and 10 bases separated the two germline ends. The length of the CDR3 is 14 residues. Germline lookup yields CDR1 SEHNR and CDR2 FQNEAQ (reference sequence). The CDR3 DNA reads TGTGCCAGCAGCTTAGCGGGCTGGGGCGATACGCAGTATTTT. Amino acids: CASSLAGWGDTQYF.

Turning to this clone: Compared with germline, one end of the junction differs, possibly owing to a read error. CDR3 protein: CSSSSQNQGARTEAFF. For the CDR3, the DNA is TGTTCCAGCAGCTCGCAAAACCAGGGGGCGAGAACTGAAGCTTTCTTT. V gene TRBV7-9 combines with J gene TRBJ1-1, with 8 bases identical to TRBD1. The CDR3 loop spans 16 amino acids. Germline-derived CDR1 and CDR2 are SEHNR and FQNEAQ (reference sequence).

The chain employs TRBV29-1 and TRBJ2-5, with 7 bases lining up with TRBD2. This CDR3 contains 13 residues. V shed 0 bases, J shed 5 bases, and the junction held 3 bases outside the gene matches. The germline V gene has CDR1 SQVTM and CDR2 ANQGSEA. The CDR3 DNA follows: TGCAGCGTTGAAGAGACTAGCAAGGAGACCCAGTACTTC. Amino acid sequence: CSVEETSKETQYF.

The V and J genes are TRBV4-3 and TRBJ2-2; possible D gene TRBD2, 6 bases. Germline CDR1 and CDR2: LGHNA and YSLEER. The CDR3 covers 15 residues. V lost 1 base to trimming and J lost 6 bases, with 12 bases between them. In DNA, the CDR3 is TGCGCCAGCAGCCAAGGCGCGCCGGGGGCCGGGGAGCTGTTTTTT. It encodes CASSQGAPGAGELFF.

This chain connects TRBV11-1 to TRBJ2-7; D may be TRBD2 (5 bases). Germline CDR1 is SGHAT and CDR2 is FQDESV (reference sequence). Trimming shortened V by 5 bases and J by 0 bases, and 11 bases separated the two germline ends. This CDR3 is built from 14 residues. Here the CDR3 DNA reads TGTGCCAGCAGCCCCGGGGAGAGCTCCTACGAGCAGTACTTC. Translation: CASSPGESSYEQYF.

The rearrangement links TRBV12-5 to TRBJ2-2, with 7 bases identical to TRBD1. This CDR3 is 21 amino acids long. Germline loops: CDR1 LGHNT, CDR2 FRNRAP. The ends lost 0 bases at V and 5 bases at J; junction bases unmatched: 21. DNA of the CDR3: TGTGCTAGTGGTTTGGTAATTGGGGACAGTTTGAATTGGGATAGGACCGGGGAGCTGTTTTTT. Protein: CASGLVIGDSLNWDRTGELFF. The full variable domain, in which reference TRBV12-5 and TRBJ2-2 provide the parts outside the CDR3, is DARVTQTPRHKVTEMGQEVTMRCQPILGHNTVFWYRQTMMQGLELLAYFRNRAPLDDSGMPKDRFSAEMPDATLATLKIQPSEPRDSAVYFCASGLVIGDSLNWDRTGELFFGEGSRLTVL.

This chain links TRBV7-6 with TRBJ2-7, with 8 bases matching TRBD1. CDR1 is SGHVS and CDR2 is FNYEAQ in the germline V gene. The CDR3 loop spans 16 amino acids. V was pared by 4 bases and J by 6 bases, with 14 bases of the junction left unmatched. The CDR3: CASSSREDRGNLEQYF. Written as DNA, the CDR3 is TGTGCCAGCAGCTCCCGCGAAGACAGGGGAAATCTCGAGCAGTACTTC. The full variable domain, in which reference TRBV7-6 and TRBJ2-7 provide the parts outside the CDR3, is GAGVSQSPRYKVTKRGQDVALRCDPISGHVSLYWYRQALGQGPEFLTYFNYEAQQDKSGLPNDRFSAERPEGSISTLTIQRTEQRDSAMYRCASSSREDRGNLEQYFGPGTRLTVT.